Listed below are T cell receptor beta chains from one sample, sequenced in a study of T cells expressing NK-cell markers. TCRdb reprocessed the 5' RACE reads and stores each CDR3 protein as one record, lacking DNA. The repertoire shows 350,000 to 450,000 distinct CDR3 sequences; the top ten hold over 4%. Sequencing was performed on blood T cells: a sorted CD56 or NKG2C T cell subset, CD4+ or CD8+ T cells, or bulk PBMC T cells (not recorded which). All receptors derive from a man aged 18-70 years in good health. The CDR3 runs from the conserved cysteine through the conserved F or W. The order of the fields is J gene, V gene, CDR3 protein.

>TRBJ2-3|TRBV5-1
CASSITSGGPTDTQYF
>TRBJ2-5|TRBV15
CATSTGKRHFGTQYF
>TRBJ1-5|TRBV6-1
CASTTRPGTSNQPQHF
>TRBJ1-1|TRBV2
CASNYGAVNTEAFF
>TRBJ2-1|TRBV7-6
CASSLTPRGNNEQFF
>TRBJ2-1|TRBV20-1
CSARWSPFPFF
>TRBJ1-3|TRBV5-1
CASTERGSSGNTIYF
>TRBJ2-1|TRBV6-5
CASSYQGDKFF
>TRBJ1-3|TRBV5-1
CASSISLGPSGNTIYF
>TRBJ2-7|TRBV3-1
CASSRIGTGGYEQYF
>TRBJ1-2|TRBV12-3/TRBV12-4
CASSLGGANYGYTF
>TRBJ1-6|TRBV20-1
CSARVKSESPLHF
>TRBJ2-3|TRBV5-1
CASSGIAGGLDTQYF
>TRBJ2-1|TRBV7-8
CASSLQLDWGSEQFF
>TRBJ1-1|TRBV6-2/TRBV6-3
CASLLYQNTEAFF
>TRBJ2-5|TRBV6-2/TRBV6-3
CASSYLDRVGETQYF
>TRBJ2-3|TRBV20-1
CSPPAKRGATDTQYF
>TRBJ1-2|TRBV3-1
CASRFNQRIPNYGYTF
>TRBJ1-2|TRBV28
CASSLYRGEYGYTF
>TRBJ1-2|TRBV15
CATSRDRGAYGYTF
>TRBJ1-1|TRBV5-1
CASSSRRQGAMNTEAFF
>TRBJ2-7|TRBV29-1
CSVATGTGANEQYF
>TRBJ2-1|TRBV2
CASSEETGRYNEQFF
>TRBJ2-5|TRBV7-2
CASSAPVLLGTQYF
>TRBJ2-3|TRBV10-3
CAISGDTRRSTDTQYF
>TRBJ2-5|TRBV5-1
CASNARPLVQETQYF
>TRBJ1-6|TRBV5-5
CASSRIGSNSPLHF
>TRBJ2-2|TRBV15
CATSWAPNTGELFF
>TRBJ2-1|TRBV11-2
CASSFTTGALGEQFF
>TRBJ2-7|TRBV5-1
CASSLQQGVSNEQYF
>TRBJ1-1|TRBV20-1
CSAPGQWGGGTDAEAFF
>TRBJ2-5|TRBV11-2
CASSFLSSGGPEGETQYF
>TRBJ2-5|TRBV12-3/TRBV12-4
CASSWRTRGETQYF
>TRBJ2-7|TRBV7-2
CASSYDRDEQYF
>TRBJ2-1|TRBV5-1
CASSGKQGWVSGEQFF
>TRBJ2-7|TRBV4-2
CASSPQLSSGGREQYF
>TRBJ1-5|TRBV6-5
CASSYRGYNQPQHF
>TRBJ2-1|TRBV6-1
CASALLAGIYNEQFF
>TRBJ2-7|TRBV27
CASSSRWGSSYEQYF
>TRBJ1-1|TRBV7-9
CASSFGRGKNTEAFF
>TRBJ1-1|TRBV12-2
CASRGGGGCSGNTEAFF
>TRBJ2-3|TRBV11-2
CASSLGDSRDIGTDTQYF
>TRBJ2-7|TRBV4-2
CASSQDLAGVLREQYF
>TRBJ2-7|TRBV5-6
CASTFKGDARPYEQYF
>TRBJ1-4|TRBV5-5
CASRPGQGHLATNEKLFF
>TRBJ1-1|TRBV12-3/TRBV12-4
CASSDRAGNTEAFF
>TRBJ2-7|TRBV12-3/TRBV12-4
CASTLGGALEQYF
>TRBJ2-5|TRBV20-1
CSAQPLRGSQETQYF